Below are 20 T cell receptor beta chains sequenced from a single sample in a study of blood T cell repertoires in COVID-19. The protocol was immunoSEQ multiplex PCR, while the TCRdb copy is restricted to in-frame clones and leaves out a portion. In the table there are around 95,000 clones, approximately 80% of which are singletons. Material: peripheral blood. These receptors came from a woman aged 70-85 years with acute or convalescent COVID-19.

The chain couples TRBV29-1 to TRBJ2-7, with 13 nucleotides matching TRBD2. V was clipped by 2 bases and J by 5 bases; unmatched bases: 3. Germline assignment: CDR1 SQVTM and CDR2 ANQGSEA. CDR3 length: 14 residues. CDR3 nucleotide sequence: TGCAGCGTTGAAACAGGACTAGCGGGGGACGAGCAGTACTTC. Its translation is CSVETGLAGDEQYF.

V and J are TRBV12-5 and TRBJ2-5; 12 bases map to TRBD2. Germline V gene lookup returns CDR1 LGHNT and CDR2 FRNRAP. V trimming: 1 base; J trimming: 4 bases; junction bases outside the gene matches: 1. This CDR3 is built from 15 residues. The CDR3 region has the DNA TGTGCTAGTGGTTTGGGACTAGCGGGGGTAGAGACCCAGTACTTC. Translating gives CASGLGLAGVETQYF.

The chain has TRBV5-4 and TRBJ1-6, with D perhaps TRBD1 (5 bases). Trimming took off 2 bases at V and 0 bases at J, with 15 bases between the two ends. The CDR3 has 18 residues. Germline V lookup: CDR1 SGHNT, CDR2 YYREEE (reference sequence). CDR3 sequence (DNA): TGTGCCAGCAGCTTAAACGGGGGAAAAAGCTCCTATAATTCACCCCTCCACTTT. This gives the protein CASSLNGGKSSYNSPLHF.

CDR3 sequence: CASSKDSGTEAFF. As DNA, the CDR3 is TGTGCCAGCAGCAAGGACAGTGGGACTGAAGCTTTCTTT. The rearrangement joins TRBV7-2 to TRBJ1-1; TRBD1 is a possible D gene (6 bases). CDR1 is SGHTA and CDR2 is FQGNSA in the germline V gene. Trimming stripped 5 bases from V and 5 bases from J, with 12 bases between. CDR3 size: 13 residues.

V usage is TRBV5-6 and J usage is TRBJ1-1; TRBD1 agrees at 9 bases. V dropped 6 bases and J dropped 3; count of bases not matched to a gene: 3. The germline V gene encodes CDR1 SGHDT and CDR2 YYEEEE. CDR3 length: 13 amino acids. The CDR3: CASIRTGDTEAFF. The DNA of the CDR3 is TGTGCCAGCATCCGGACAGGGGACACTGAAGCTTTCTTT. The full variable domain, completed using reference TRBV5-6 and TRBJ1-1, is DAGVTQSPTHLIKTRGQQVTLRCSPKSGHDTVSWYQQALGQGPQFIFQYYEEEERQRGNFPDRFSGHQFPNYSSELNVNALLLGDSALYLCASIRTGDTEAFFGQGTRLTVV.

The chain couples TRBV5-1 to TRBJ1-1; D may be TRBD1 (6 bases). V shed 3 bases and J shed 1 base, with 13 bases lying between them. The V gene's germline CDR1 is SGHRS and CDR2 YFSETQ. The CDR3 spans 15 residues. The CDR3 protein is CASSSTGTKNTEAFF. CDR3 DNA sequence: TGCGCCAGCAGCTCGACCGGGACAAAGAACACTGAAGCTTTCTTT.

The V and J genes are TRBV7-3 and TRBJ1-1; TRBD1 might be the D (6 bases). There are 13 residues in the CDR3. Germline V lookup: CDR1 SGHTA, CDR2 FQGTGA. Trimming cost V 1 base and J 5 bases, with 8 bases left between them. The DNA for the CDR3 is TGTGCCAGCAGCTTAAAGAGGGGGACTGAAGCTTTCTTT. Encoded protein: CASSLKRGTEAFF.

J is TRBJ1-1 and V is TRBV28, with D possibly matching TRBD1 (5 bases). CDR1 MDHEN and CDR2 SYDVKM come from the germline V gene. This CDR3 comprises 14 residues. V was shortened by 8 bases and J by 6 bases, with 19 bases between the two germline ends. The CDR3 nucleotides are TGTGCCAGCTATATTACGGGGGGAAGATCTGAAGCTTTCTTT. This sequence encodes CASYITGGRSEAFF.

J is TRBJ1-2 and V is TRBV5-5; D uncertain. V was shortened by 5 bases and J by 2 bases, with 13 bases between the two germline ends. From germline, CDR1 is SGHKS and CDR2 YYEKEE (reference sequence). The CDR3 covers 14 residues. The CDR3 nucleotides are TGTGCCAGCAGACCTTCTGCGGGGAACTATGGCTACACCTTC. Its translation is CASRPSAGNYGYTF. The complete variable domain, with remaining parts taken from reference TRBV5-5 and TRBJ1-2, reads DAGVTQSPTHLIKTRGQQVTLRCSPISGHKSVSWYQQVLGQGPQFIFQYYEKEERGRGNFPDRFSARQFPNYSSELNVNALLLGDSALYLCASRPSAGNYGYTFGSGTRLTVV.

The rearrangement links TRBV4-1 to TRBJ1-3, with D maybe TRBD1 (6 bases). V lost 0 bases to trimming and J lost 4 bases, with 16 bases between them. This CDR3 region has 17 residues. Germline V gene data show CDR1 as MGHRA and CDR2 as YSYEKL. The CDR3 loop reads CASSQDFGSGAGNTIYF. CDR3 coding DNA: TGCGCCAGCAGCCAAGATTTTGGGTCAGGGGCAGGAAACACCATATATTTT.

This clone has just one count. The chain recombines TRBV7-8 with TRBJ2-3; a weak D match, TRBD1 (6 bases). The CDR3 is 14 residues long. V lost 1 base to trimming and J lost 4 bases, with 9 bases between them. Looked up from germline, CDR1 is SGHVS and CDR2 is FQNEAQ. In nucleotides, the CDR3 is TGTGCCAGCAGCTTAGGGACAGCTTCAGATACGCAGTATTTT. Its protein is CASSLGTASDTQYF.

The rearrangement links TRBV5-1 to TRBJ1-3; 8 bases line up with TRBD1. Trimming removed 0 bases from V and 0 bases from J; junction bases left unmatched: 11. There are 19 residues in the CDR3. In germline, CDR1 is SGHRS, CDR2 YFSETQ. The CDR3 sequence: CASSLVLTGTGHSGNTIYF. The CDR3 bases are TGCGCCAGCAGCTTGGTACTGACCGGGACAGGCCACTCTGGAAACACCATATATTTT. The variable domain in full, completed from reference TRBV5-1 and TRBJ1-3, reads KAGVTQTPRYLIKTRGQQVTLSCSPISGHRSVSWYQQTPGQGLQFLFEYFSETQRNKGNFPGRFSGRQFSNSRSEMNVSTLELGDSALYLCASSLVLTGTGHSGNTIYFGEGSWLTVV.

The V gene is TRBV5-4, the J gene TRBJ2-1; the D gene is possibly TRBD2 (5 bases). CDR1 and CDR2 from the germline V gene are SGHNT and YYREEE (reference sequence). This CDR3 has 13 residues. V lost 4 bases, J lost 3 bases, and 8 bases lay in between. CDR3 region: CASSRADYNEQFF. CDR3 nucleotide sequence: TGTGCCAGCAGCCGAGCGGACTACAATGAGCAGTTCTTC.

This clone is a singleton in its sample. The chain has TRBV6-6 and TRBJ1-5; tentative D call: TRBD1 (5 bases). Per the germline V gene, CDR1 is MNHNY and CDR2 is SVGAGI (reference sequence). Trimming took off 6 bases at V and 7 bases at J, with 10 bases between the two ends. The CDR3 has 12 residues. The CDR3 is CASRSTGQPQHF. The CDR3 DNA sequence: TGTGCCAGCAGGTCAACAGGCCAGCCCCAGCATTTT.

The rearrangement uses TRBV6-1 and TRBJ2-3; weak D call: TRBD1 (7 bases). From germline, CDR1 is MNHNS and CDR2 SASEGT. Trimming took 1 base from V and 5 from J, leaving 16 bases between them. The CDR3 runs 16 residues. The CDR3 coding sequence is TGTGCCAGCAGTGAAGAGGGCAGGGGGGAGATAGATACGCAGTATTTT. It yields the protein CASSEEGRGEIDTQYF.

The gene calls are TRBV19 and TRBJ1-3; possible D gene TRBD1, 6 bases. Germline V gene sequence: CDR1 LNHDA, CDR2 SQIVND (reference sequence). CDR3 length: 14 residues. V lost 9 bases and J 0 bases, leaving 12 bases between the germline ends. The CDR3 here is CASHRVSSGNTIYF. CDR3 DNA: TGTGCCAGCCACAGGGTCAGCTCTGGAAACACCATATATTTT.

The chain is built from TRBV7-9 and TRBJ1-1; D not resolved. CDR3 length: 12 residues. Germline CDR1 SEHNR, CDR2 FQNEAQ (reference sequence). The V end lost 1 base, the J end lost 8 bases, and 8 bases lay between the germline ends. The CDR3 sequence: CASSLDSGEAFF. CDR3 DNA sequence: TGTGCCAGCAGCTTAGATTCGGGAGAAGCTTTCTTT.

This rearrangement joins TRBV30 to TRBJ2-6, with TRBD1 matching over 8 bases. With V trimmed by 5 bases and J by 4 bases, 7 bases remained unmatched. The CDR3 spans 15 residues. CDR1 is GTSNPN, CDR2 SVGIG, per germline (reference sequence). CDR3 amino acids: CAWAAGGAGANVLTF. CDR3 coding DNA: TGTGCCTGGGCCGCAGGGGGCGCCGGGGCCAACGTCCTGACTTTC.

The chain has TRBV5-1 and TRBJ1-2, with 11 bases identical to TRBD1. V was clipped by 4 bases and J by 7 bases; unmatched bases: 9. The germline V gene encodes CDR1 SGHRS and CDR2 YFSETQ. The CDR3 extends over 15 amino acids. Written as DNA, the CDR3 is TGCGCCAGCAGCGAACGGACAGGGGGCTGGGGTGGCTACACCTTC. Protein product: CASSERTGGWGGYTF. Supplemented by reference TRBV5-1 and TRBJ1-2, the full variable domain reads KAGVTQTPRYLIKTRGQQVTLSCSPISGHRSVSWYQQTPGQGLQFLFEYFSETQRNKGNFPGRFSGRQFSNSRSEMNVSTLELGDSALYLCASSERTGGWGGYTFGSGTRLTVV.

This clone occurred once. This chain's CDR3 is CASSLGDTGNQPQHF. CDR3 in DNA: TGTGCCAGCAGCTTAGGGGACACCGGCAATCAGCCCCAGCATTTT. This chain joins TRBV7-9 and TRBJ1-5; D might be TRBD1 (6 bases). The CDR3 has 15 residues. V lost 1 base and J lost 2, with 9 bases in between. CDR1 is SEHNR and CDR2 is FQNEAQ in the germline V gene (reference sequence).